The 17 T cell receptor beta chains listed next were all sequenced from one sample in a study of control samples from healthy donors and cancer patients. Sequencing was performed with immunoSEQ multiplex PCR; in TCRdb, only in-frame clones are kept and a portion is missing. The table includes over 100,000 clones, 92% detected once. The sequencing input was blood. These receptors all come from a woman in her forties or fifties in good health.

This clone came up a few times. The chain joins TRBV10-3 to TRBJ1-3, with D perhaps TRBD1 (6 bases). The CDR3 runs 15 residues. Looked up from germline, CDR1 is ENHRY and CDR2 is SYGVKD. Between the trimmed V and J ends, which lost 5 bases and 0 bases, there was a span of 11 bases. The DNA of the CDR3 is TGTGCCATCAGTCCAGGGGCCAACTCTGGAAACACCATATATTTT. Encoded protein: CAISPGANSGNTIYF.

This clone was observed once. This chain connects TRBV9 to TRBJ1-2; a weak D match, TRBD1 (6 bases). V was pared by 4 bases and J by 2 bases, with 9 bases between. The CDR3 is 13 amino acids. Germline CDR1 is SGDLS and CDR2 is YYNGEE. The CDR3 DNA is TGTGCCAGCAGCTCCGGGACAAACTATGGCTACACCTTC. Translating gives CASSSGTNYGYTF.

The sample holds one count of this clone. This rearrangement joins TRBV28 to TRBJ1-2; perhaps TRBD1 as D (5 bases). The CDR3 covers 15 residues. CDR1 is MDHEN, CDR2 SYDVKM, per germline. The ends were cut back, 9 bases at V and 4 bases at J, with 21 bases in the middle. This CDR3 reads CASLGDRDLIYGYTF. DNA of the CDR3: TGTGCCAGTCTAGGGGATCGGGATCTTATCTATGGCTACACCTTC.

This clone was seen a single time. The J gene is TRBJ2-3, the V gene TRBV28, with TRBD2 matching 13 bases. The V segment lost 2 bases and the J segment 4 bases; nucleotides outside the gene matches: 6. CDR1 and CDR2 from the germline V gene are MDHEN and SYDVKM. The CDR3 is made up of 17 amino acids. CDR3 amino acids: CASSLATSGREADTQYF. The CDR3 DNA sequence: TGTGCCAGCAGTTTAGCCACTAGCGGGAGGGAGGCAGATACGCAGTATTTT.

The rearrangement uses TRBV7-9 and TRBJ2-6; D may be TRBD1 (6 bases). With 6 bases removed from V and 1 base from J, the gap between germline ends came to 10 bases. The germline V gene encodes CDR1 SEHNR and CDR2 FQNEAQ (reference sequence). The CDR3 length is 15 residues. CDR3 sequence reads: CASSPRGSGANVLTF. In DNA, the CDR3 is TGTGCCAGCAGTCCTAGGGGGTCTGGGGCCAACGTCCTGACTTTC.

This chain connects TRBV7-2 to TRBJ1-2; TRBD1 is a possible D gene (6 bases). Between the trimmed V and J ends, which lost 1 base and 6 bases, there was a span of 9 bases. The CDR3 length is 13 residues. Looked up from germline, CDR1 is SGHTA and CDR2 is FQGNSA. The chain's CDR3 is CASSLVGGDGYTF. Here the CDR3 DNA reads TGTGCCAGCAGCTTAGTGGGGGGCGATGGCTACACCTTC.

CDR3 coding DNA: TGTGCCAGCAGCTCACAAACTCAGGGCTACACCTTC. The encoded protein is CASSSQTQGYTF. The genes are TRBV7-2 and TRBJ1-2; no reliable D call. The CDR3 is 12 residues long. The V gene's germline CDR1 is SGHTA and CDR2 FQGNSA. Trimming pared 4 bases from V and 8 bases from J, leaving 11 bases between.

This chain connects TRBV5-8 to TRBJ1-2; D ambiguous. Germline CDR1 SGHTS, CDR2 YDEGEE. The CDR3 runs to 13 residues. Trimming stripped 3 bases from V and 5 bases from J, with 11 bases between. CDR3 in amino acids: CASSYPARYGYTF. The CDR3 DNA reads as TGTGCCAGCAGCTACCCGGCCCGTTATGGCTACACCTTC.

This clone has only one observation. Other DNA sequences of this sample code for an identical CDR3. The genes are TRBV30 and TRBJ2-3; perhaps TRBD2 as D (6 bases). The CDR3 length is 12 residues. Germline V CDR1 and CDR2: GTSNPN, SVGIG (reference sequence). The V gene lost 1 base and the J gene lost 5 bases, with 7 bases spanning the gap. Here the CDR3 reads CAWSAGGDTQYF. The CDR3 coding sequence is TGTGCCTGGAGTGCCGGGGGAGATACGCAGTATTTT.

The count of this clone is one. The gene calls are TRBV7-8 and TRBJ1-2; 8 bases agree with TRBD1. V shed 5 bases, J shed 6 bases, and the junction held 5 bases outside the gene matches. The germline CDR1 and CDR2 sequences are SGHVS and FQNEAQ. CDR3 length equals 13 residues. The CDR3 loop is CASSPQGVDGYTF. The CDR3 DNA reads TGTGCCAGCAGCCCACAGGGGGTGGATGGCTACACCTTC.

The V gene is TRBV5-1, the J gene TRBJ1-2, with 8 bases identical to TRBD1. The CDR3 has 15 residues. Germline lookup yields CDR1 SGHRS and CDR2 YFSETQ. J gave up 5 bases and V 4 bases, and 10 bases lay outside the gene matches. The CDR3: CASSPGQGIGYGYTF. In DNA form, the CDR3 reads TGCGCCAGCAGCCCCGGACAGGGAATAGGGTATGGCTACACCTTC.

The chain combines TRBV4-2 with TRBJ2-5; 9 nucleotides line up with TRBD2. Trimming at V came to 1 base and at J to 5 bases, leaving 11 bases not matched to a gene. The CDR3 covers 17 residues. From germline, CDR1 is LGHNA and CDR2 YNFKEQ. The CDR3 region has the DNA TGTGCCAGCAGCCAAGGCTCTAGACTAGCGGAGGGGGAGACCCAGTACTTC. Its protein product is CASSQGSRLAEGETQYF.

This clone was observed a handful of times. J is TRBJ1-1 and V is TRBV19, with D possibly TRBD1 on 6 matching bases. V was shortened by 1 base and J by 1 base, with 7 bases between the two germline ends. CDR3 length: 14 residues. Germline CDR1 reads LNHDA; CDR2 reads SQIVND (reference sequence). The CDR3, as DNA: TGTGCCAGTAGTATAGCACAGGGGAACACTGAAGCTTTCTTT. Its translation: CASSIAQGNTEAFF.

V usage is TRBV2 and J usage is TRBJ1-1; a possible D gene is TRBD1 (5 bases). The V and J ends lost 6 bases and 7 bases respectively, with 12 bases between them. This CDR3 comprises 12 residues. In germline, CDR1 is SNHLY, CDR2 FYNNEI. CDR3 nucleotide sequence: TGTGCCAGCAGCCAAGACAGCCTTGAAGCTTTCTTT. Its protein is CASSQDSLEAFF.

The chain uses TRBV28 and TRBJ2-7; D is possibly TRBD2 (6 bases). The CDR3 extends over 12 amino acids. CDR1 and CDR2 (germline): MDHEN, SYDVKM. V lost 2 bases and J lost 10, with 12 bases in between. CDR3 coding DNA: TGTGCCAGCAGTTTAAGACTCGGGACTCAGTACTTC. Residues: CASSLRLGTQYF. The complete variable domain, with remaining parts taken from reference TRBV28 and TRBJ2-7, reads DVKVTQSSRYLVKRTGEKVFLECVQDMDHENMFWYRQDPGLGLRLIYFSYDVKMKEKGDIPEGYSVSREKKERFSLILESASTNQTSMYLCASSLRLGTQYFGPGTRLTVT.

The rearrangement uses TRBV5-4 and TRBJ1-2; 7 bases line up with TRBD1. In germline, CDR1 is SGHNT, CDR2 YYREEE (reference sequence). The CDR3 contains 15 residues. Trimming cost V 5 bases and J 3 bases; bases outside gene matches: 10. As DNA, the CDR3 is TGTGCCAGCAGTAACAGGGGCCAGAAAGACTATGGCTACACCTTC. Its translation is CASSNRGQKDYGYTF.

The chain is built from TRBV4-1 and TRBJ2-1; TRBD1 matches at 10 bases. The CDR3 covers 16 residues. The germline gives CDR1 MGHRA, CDR2 YSYEKL. Trimming at V came to 6 bases and at J to 7 bases, leaving 12 bases not matched to a gene. CDR3: CASSVRDRGGGNEQFF. Written as DNA, the CDR3 is TGCGCCAGCAGTGTCCGGGACAGGGGAGGGGGGAATGAGCAGTTCTTC.